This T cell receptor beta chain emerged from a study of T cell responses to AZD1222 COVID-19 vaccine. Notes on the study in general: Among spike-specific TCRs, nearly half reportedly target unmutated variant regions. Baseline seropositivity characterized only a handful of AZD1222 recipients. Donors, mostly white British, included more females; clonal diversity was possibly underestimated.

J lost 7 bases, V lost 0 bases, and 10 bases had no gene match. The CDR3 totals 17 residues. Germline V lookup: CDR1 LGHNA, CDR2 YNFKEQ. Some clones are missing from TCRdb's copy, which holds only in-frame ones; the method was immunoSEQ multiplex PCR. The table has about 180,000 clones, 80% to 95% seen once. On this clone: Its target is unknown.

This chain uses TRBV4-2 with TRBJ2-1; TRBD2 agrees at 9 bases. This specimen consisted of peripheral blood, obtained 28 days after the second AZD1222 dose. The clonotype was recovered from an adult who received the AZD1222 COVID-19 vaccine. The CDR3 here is CASSQESAGGVRNEQFF. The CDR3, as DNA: TGTGCCAGCAGCCAAGAGTCGGCGGGAGGGGTTAGGAATGAGCAGTTCTTC.